The present TCR beta chain was sequenced within a study of breast tumors, draining lymph nodes, adjacent tissues. TCRdb fed the multiplex PCR reads into MiXCR, producing one record per CDR3 protein. The table shows approximately 52,000 distinct CDR3 sequences, with under 55% occurring only once. The germline V and J ends were trimmed by 7 bases and 6 bases, with 16 bases remaining between them. Per germline, CDR1 MDHEN and CDR2 SYDVKM. The CDR3 consists of 13 residues. This clonotype has ten or more counts. Sample: breast tumor tissue. This sequence was found in a female donor with breast cancer. Some clones in this sample may be carry-over from other donors' samples. The gene calls are TRBV28 and TRBJ2-7; D may be TRBD2 (5 bases). The CDR3 bases are TGTGCCAGCACCATCCTTGAGGGATCCGAGCAGTACTTC. Protein: CASTILEGSEQYF.